A single sample gave rise to the 8 T cell receptor beta chains below, sequenced in a study of identical twins. TCRdb reanalysed the 5' RACE reads using MiXCR and keeps one entry per CDR3 protein. The sample consists of around 470,000 distinct CDR3 sequences, approximately 15% of them appearing once. These data were likewise used in another study, on yellow fever vaccine responses in identical twins.

Material for sequencing was CD4+ T cells sorted from blood. The receptors derive from a young woman in good health.

There are a few counts of this clonotype. The rearrangement uses TRBV20-1 and TRBJ1-1; D unresolved. Looked up from germline, CDR1 is DFQATT and CDR2 is SNEGSKA (reference sequence). This CDR3 has 10 amino acids. V lost 5 bases and J lost 2, with 3 bases in between. The CDR3 DNA follows: TGCAGTGCTTCCAACACTGAAGCTTTCTTT. Protein: CSASNTEAFF.

There are a few counts of this clonotype. This rearrangement joins TRBV7-8 to TRBJ2-7; D perhaps matches TRBD2 (6 bases). With 3 bases removed from V and 2 bases from J, the gap between germline ends came to 14 bases. The CDR3 runs to 15 residues. CDR1 is SGHVS and CDR2 is FQNEAQ in the germline V gene. CDR3 protein: CASSLRGSGPYEQYF. The CDR3 nucleotides are TGTGCCAGCAGCTTGCGGGGTAGCGGTCCCTACGAGCAGTACTTC.

This chain links TRBV11-2 with TRBJ2-7; 8 nucleotides agree with TRBD2. CDR1 SGHAT and CDR2 FQNNGV come from the germline V gene. The J segment lost 2 bases and the V segment lost 3 bases, leaving 18 bases of the junction unmatched. This CDR3 is 19 amino acids long. The CDR3 DNA is TGTGCCAGCAGCTTTAAGTTTGGCGGGAGGTTCGGAGAGCCCTACGAGCAGTACTTC. This translates into CASSFKFGGRFGEPYEQYF.

The V gene is TRBV9, the J gene TRBJ2-1; D possibly corresponds to TRBD2 (6 bases). Germline values: CDR1 SGDLS, CDR2 YYNGEE. The CDR3 covers 15 residues. V was shortened by 4 bases and J by 7 bases, with 18 bases between the two germline ends. Here the CDR3 reads CASSSRDSLFNEQFF. The DNA of the CDR3 is TGTGCCAGCAGCTCCCGGGACTCCTTATTTAATGAGCAGTTCTTC.

This chain joins TRBV7-2 and TRBJ2-1; 9 bases fit TRBD2. Trimming took 5 bases from V and 4 from J; bases not matched to a gene: 9. The CDR3 sequence is 16 residues long. Per germline, CDR1 SGHTA and CDR2 FQGNSA. CDR3 DNA sequence: TGTGCCAGCAGCACTGGGACTAGCTTCTATTACAATGAGCAGTTCTTC. The encoded protein is CASSTGTSFYYNEQFF.

The genes are TRBV6-2 or TRBV6-3 and TRBJ2-2; tentative D call: TRBD2 (5 bases). Germline CDR1 and CDR2: MNHEY and SVGEGT. V shed 2 bases and J shed 3 bases, with 16 bases lying between them. This CDR3 contains 17 residues. DNA of the CDR3: TGTGCCAGCAGTTACGAGAGGGTTACGGGCGACACCGGGGAGCTGTTTTTT. Translation gives CASSYERVTGDTGELFF.

This chain connects TRBV6-1 to TRBJ2-1; the match to TRBD2 covers 12 bases. Germline V gives CDR1 MNHNS, CDR2 SASEGT. V gave up 6 bases and J gave up 6 bases; unmatched junction bases: 3. This CDR3 region has 14 residues. CDR3 in DNA: TGTGCCAGCAGGCTAGCGGGAGGGCTCAATGAGCAGTTCTTC. Its protein is CASRLAGGLNEQFF.

V is TRBV10-3 and J is TRBJ2-4; maybe TRBD1 (5 bases). Germline V CDR1 and CDR2: ENHRY, SYGVKD. CDR3 length equals 15 residues. V lost 0 bases and J 0 bases, leaving 6 bases between the germline ends. CDR3 sequence (DNA): TGTGCCATCAGTGAGTCGACAGTAGCCAAAAACATTCAGTACTTC. Residues: CAISESTVAKNIQYF.